This entry lists 23 T cell receptor beta chains sequenced from one sample in a study of human T cells and chemical hapten exposure. TCRdb independently ran MiXCR on the RACE reads; one entry per CDR3 protein. This table has around 250,000 distinct CDR3 sequences, roughly 8.9% appearing once. The time point is: pre-sensitization, week 0. Treatment described: therapeutic diphenylcyclopropenone sensitization with weekly scalp DPC. Source: whole blood, taken in connection with sensitization to the hapten diphenylcyclopropenone (DPC). All receptors derive from a woman aged 40 to 50 with alopecia areata. Some clones in this sample may be carry-over from other donors' samples.

This clonotype was counted a few times. V and J are TRBV29-1 and TRBJ2-3; no reliable D call. The CDR3 length is 13 residues. V lost 4 bases to trimming and J lost 0 bases, with 8 bases between them. Germline values: CDR1 SQVTM, CDR2 ANQGSEA. The CDR3 sequence: CSVVRPSTDTQYF. For the CDR3, the DNA is TGCAGCGTTGTACGTCCCAGCACAGATACGCAGTATTTT.

V is TRBV12-3 or TRBV12-4 and J is TRBJ2-2; maybe TRBD1 (6 bases). The V and J ends lost 3 bases and 2 bases respectively, with 10 bases between them. There are 15 residues in the CDR3. The CDR3 here is CASSLQGPNTGELFF. CDR3 nucleotides: TGTGCCAGCAGTTTGCAGGGGCCTAACACCGGGGAGCTGTTTTTT.

This clonotype was found many times. The CDR3 nucleotides read TGTGCCAGCAGCTCTCCGGGACTACAATCCTACGAGCAGTACTTC. Its protein is CASSSPGLQSYEQYF. V gene TRBV7-2 combines with J gene TRBJ2-7, with 7 bases matching TRBD2. This CDR3 contains 15 residues. CDR1 SGHTA and CDR2 FQGNSA come from the germline V gene. The J segment lost 1 base and the V segment lost 4 bases, leaving 7 bases of the junction unmatched. Full variable domain (outside the CDR3, taken from reference TRBV7-2 and TRBJ2-7): GAGVSQSPSNKVTEKGKDVELRCDPISGHTALYWYRQSLGQGLEFLIYFQGNSAPDKSGLPSDRFSAERTGGSVSTLTIQRTQQEDSAVYLCASSSPGLQSYEQYFGPGTRLTVT.

This clonotype was counted a few times. The chain couples TRBV20-1 to TRBJ1-5; D possibly corresponds to TRBD1 (5 bases). This CDR3 is 13 amino acids long. Germline V gene data show CDR1 as DFQATT and CDR2 as SNEGSKA (reference sequence). V was pared by 6 bases and J by 2 bases, with 11 bases between. In DNA form, the CDR3 reads TGCAGTGCGAGAACGGGGGGCAATCAGCCCCAGCATTTT. Translated, it gives CSARTGGNQPQHF.

In this sample, this clonotype turned up a few times. The V call is TRBV27, the J call TRBJ2-7, with 10 bases aligning to TRBD1. The CDR3 has 14 amino acids. Per germline, CDR1 MNHEY and CDR2 SMNVEV (reference sequence). V was pared by 8 bases and J by 2 bases, with 6 bases of the junction left unmatched. The CDR3 region has the DNA TGTGCCAGCGCTCGACAGGGGGCCGCCTACGAGCAGTACTTC. Amino acids: CASARQGAAYEQYF.

This clonotype was recorded at least ten times. V usage is TRBV3-1 and J usage is TRBJ2-1, with D perhaps matching TRBD2 (6 bases). The V gene's germline CDR1 is LGHDT and CDR2 YNNKEL (reference sequence). This CDR3 spans 13 amino acids. V lost 7 bases and J lost 3, with 10 bases in between. CDR3 sequence reads: CASTGGLYNEQFF. CDR3 bases: TGTGCCAGCACCGGAGGGCTCTACAATGAGCAGTTCTTC.

This clonotype was observed a few times. This chain joins TRBV7-3 and TRBJ2-5; perhaps TRBD2 as D (6 bases). From germline, CDR1 is SGHTA and CDR2 FQGTGA. Trimming took off 2 bases at V and 5 bases at J, with 24 bases between the two ends. The CDR3 is made up of 18 amino acids. CDR3 residues: CASSLAFQASENLETQYF. The CDR3 coding sequence is TGTGCCAGCAGCTTAGCTTTTCAAGCTAGCGAGAACTTGGAGACCCAGTACTTC.

J is TRBJ1-5 and V is TRBV15, with D unclear. Germline-derived CDR1 and CDR2 are LNHNV and YYDKDF (reference sequence). V gave up 6 bases and J gave up 1 base, with 13 bases separating them. The CDR3 covers 15 residues. CDR3 region: CATSVWGNSNQPQHF. CDR3 DNA: TGTGCCACCAGTGTGTGGGGTAACAGCAATCAGCCCCAGCATTTT.

This clonotype has only a few counts. CDR3 amino acids: CSARFGGFRPTEAFF. The CDR3 DNA is TGCAGTGCTAGATTCGGGGGGTTCCGACCAACTGAAGCTTTCTTT. The rearrangement uses TRBV20-1 and TRBJ1-1; maybe TRBD1 (5 bases). Germline V lookup: CDR1 DFQATT, CDR2 SNEGSKA (reference sequence). Trimming took off 2 bases at V and 5 bases at J, with 18 bases between the two ends. The CDR3 consists of 15 residues.

This clonotype showed up just a few times. The chain couples TRBV6-5 to TRBJ1-1; D ambiguous. Germline CDR1 MNHEY, CDR2 SVGAGI. This CDR3 contains 15 residues. Trimming removed 6 bases from V and 1 base from J, with 15 bases in between. CDR3 sequence: CASSLGSSENTEAFF. The CDR3 DNA reads as TGTGCCAGCAGCCTGGGGAGCAGCGAGAACACTGAAGCTTTCTTT.

The DNA for the CDR3 is TGTGCCATCAGTGGGGATGGACGGAAGAACACTGAAGCTTTCTTT. It yields the protein CAISGDGRKNTEAFF. The chain has TRBV10-3 and TRBJ1-1; D unclear. The germline CDR1 and CDR2 sequences are ENHRY and SYGVKD. V dropped 4 bases and J dropped 1 base, with 13 bases sitting between them. The CDR3 extends over 15 amino acids.

A few counts support this clonotype. The J gene is TRBJ2-3, the V gene TRBV29-1, with 7 bases matching TRBD2. V lost 8 bases to trimming and J lost 5 bases; unmatched junction nucleotides: 10. This CDR3 spans 13 amino acids. Germline assignment: CDR1 SQVTM and CDR2 ANQGSEA. The chain's CDR3 is CSLWTRIVDTQYF. The DNA for the CDR3 is TGCAGCCTCTGGACTAGGATCGTAGATACGCAGTATTTT.

V is TRBV5-1 and J is TRBJ1-1; D gene unclear. The CDR3 consists of 14 residues. Germline CDR1 and CDR2: SGHRS and YFSETQ. The V and J ends lost 0 bases and 0 bases respectively, with 6 bases between them. As DNA, the CDR3 is TGCGCCAGCAGCTTGGGATACATGAACACTGAAGCTTTCTTT. Its protein is CASSLGYMNTEAFF.

The genes are TRBV7-9 and TRBJ1-4; TRBD1 matches 8 bases. This CDR3 comprises 15 residues. With V trimmed by 5 bases and J by 7 bases, 9 bases remained unmatched. Germline V gene sequence: CDR1 SEHNR, CDR2 FQNEAQ (reference sequence). CDR3 in amino acids: CASSADRGRSEKLFF. CDR3 sequence (DNA): TGTGCCAGCAGCGCAGACAGGGGTAGAAGTGAAAAACTGTTTTTT. Using reference TRBV7-9 and TRBJ1-4 for the parts outside the CDR3, the full variable domain is DTGVSQNPRHKITKRGQNVTFRCDPISEHNRLYWYRQTLGQGPEFLTYFQNEAQLEKSRLLSDRFSAERPKGSFSTLEIQRTEQGDSAMYLCASSADRGRSEKLFFGSGTQLSVL.

The table lists this clonotype with a few counts. V gene TRBV27 combines with J gene TRBJ2-7; 9 nucleotides line up with TRBD1. The CDR3 has 15 residues. The V gene's germline CDR1 is MNHEY and CDR2 SMNVEV (reference sequence). Unmatched junction bases numbered 9, after V lost 5 bases and J lost 4 bases. CDR3 coding DNA: TGTGCCAGCAGTCCCGGGACAGGGAGGGGGTACGAGCAGTACTTC. Translating it yields CASSPGTGRGYEQYF.

This clonotype was found a few times. The rearrangement joins TRBV5-1 to TRBJ2-7; 8 nucleotides line up with TRBD1. V shed 4 bases, J shed 0 bases, and the junction held 6 bases outside the gene matches. Germline V gives CDR1 SGHRS, CDR2 YFSETQ. There are 15 residues in the CDR3. The CDR3: CASSPGQGDSYEQYF. CDR3 coding DNA: TGCGCCAGCAGCCCCGGACAGGGTGACTCCTACGAGCAGTACTTC.

Turning to this clonotype: A much bigger clone sits one base away, suggesting this may be a read error. The chain uses TRBV7-9 and TRBJ2-5; no clear D gene. The CDR3 runs to 11 residues. The germline gives CDR1 SEHNR, CDR2 FQNEAQ (reference sequence). The CDR3 is CASSLKEAQYF. The CDR3 coding sequence is TGTGCCAGCAGCTTAAAAGAGGCCCAGTACTTC.

The chain is built from TRBV6-5 and TRBJ2-2; 9 nucleotides align to TRBD1. This CDR3 has 16 amino acids. Germline V lookup: CDR1 MNHEY, CDR2 SVGAGI. With 0 bases clipped from V and 6 bases from J, the junction kept 5 bases outside the gene matches. The DNA for the CDR3 is TGTGCCAGCAGTTACTCTACAGGGGGCAGCGCCGGGGAGCTGTTTTTT. It yields the protein CASSYSTGGSAGELFF.

This rearrangement joins TRBV7-9 to TRBJ2-7; D not resolved. The CDR3 consists of 13 residues. Germline values: CDR1 SEHNR, CDR2 FQNEAQ (reference sequence). Trimming took 5 bases from V and 7 from J, leaving 15 bases between them. The CDR3 DNA is TGTGCCAGCAGCCCCGGAGTCCAACCAGAGCAGTACTTC. Its translation: CASSPGVQPEQYF.

This clonotype was counted at least ten times. This chain joins TRBV6-2 or TRBV6-3 and TRBJ2-2; D not certain. This CDR3 is 14 amino acids long. V lost 7 bases and J 0 bases, leaving 9 bases between the germline ends. Germline CDR1 reads MNHEY; CDR2 reads SVGEGT. This CDR3 reads CASIGQANTGELFF. DNA for the CDR3: TGTGCCAGCATAGGGCAGGCGAACACCGGGGAGCTGTTTTTT.

This chain connects TRBV20-1 to TRBJ2-7; 10 nucleotides align to TRBD2. The CDR3 runs to 16 residues. The V segment lost 3 bases and the J segment 7 bases; nucleotides outside the gene matches: 15. Germline CDR1 is DFQATT and CDR2 is SNEGSKA (reference sequence). The CDR3 nucleotides read TGCAGTGCTAGTGCGTCCGGGGCTAGCGGGAGTTGGGAGCAGTACTTC. It specifies CSASASGASGSWEQYF.

This clonotype was picked up many times. This sequence joins TRBV28 and TRBJ2-7; 10 bases are shared with TRBD2. CDR1 is MDHEN and CDR2 is SYDVKM in the germline V gene. The V and J ends lost 5 bases and 7 bases, in that order; junction bases with no gene match: 11. The CDR3 is 15 amino acids. For the CDR3, the DNA is TGTGCCAGCAGTCCCTCTTCTAGCGGGAGAAAAGAGCAGTACTTC. The encoded protein is CASSPSSSGRKEQYF.

A few counts support this clonotype. The chain uses TRBV9 and TRBJ2-7; D is possibly TRBD1 or TRBD2 (5 bases each). The CDR3 runs to 16 residues. CDR1 is SGDLS, CDR2 YYNGEE, per germline. V was trimmed by 0 bases and J by 0 bases, leaving 13 bases between them. CDR3 bases: TGTGCCAGCAGCGTAGGAGGGGCATATAGCTCCTACGAGCAGTACTTC. This encodes CASSVGGAYSSYEQYF.